This T cell receptor (beta chain) was observed in a study of post-analysis software for immune sequencing data. Whole-study findings and limits: Samples from a shared batch, those prepared together, strongly co-clustered by F measure. The study found significantly lower normalized Chao1 diversity in multiple sclerosis patients than in controls.

Unique molecular identifiers were carried by the TCR beta cDNA libraries. One entry per CDR3 protein, called by TCRdb with MiXCR from the PCR reads. The table shows some 370,000 distinct CDR3 sequences, with approximately 38% occurring only once. In its sample, this clonotype was seen many times. Its antigen is not identified. The clonotype originates from a girl aged 5 to 17 with multiple sclerosis. Sequencing input: blood.

The CDR3 DNA sequence: TGTGCCAGCAGTGACTCGGGACGGGGGCTAGATCAGCCCCAGCATTTT. Residues: CASSDSGRGLDQPQHF. The gene calls are TRBV25-1 and TRBJ1-5; possible D gene TRBD1, 6 bases. With 3 bases removed from V and 5 bases from J, the gap between germline ends came to 17 bases. The CDR3 is made up of 16 amino acids. CDR1 and CDR2 from the germline V gene are MGHDK and SYGVNS.